This TCR beta chain was profiled in a study of blood T cell repertoires in COVID-19. Clinical history reported by participants formed the basis on which cohorts were assigned. The method was immunoSEQ multiplex PCR; TCRdb's version includes in-frame clones alone and lacks a portion of them. This table holds approximately 240,000 clones, just under 85% found once. This receptor was taken from a woman between 40 and 55 years old with acute COVID-19. The sequenced material came from PBMCs or T cells enriched from blood (not recorded which).

The CDR3 nucleotides are TGTGCCAGCAGCCAATTACTAGCTGGGGAGACCCAGTACTTC. It translates to CASSQLLAGETQYF. The chain has TRBV4-2 and TRBJ2-5, with a weak D call TRBD2 (6 bases). Trimming took 2 bases from V and 5 from J, leaving 12 bases between them. The CDR3 spans 14 residues. Germline CDR1 LGHNA, CDR2 YNFKEQ.